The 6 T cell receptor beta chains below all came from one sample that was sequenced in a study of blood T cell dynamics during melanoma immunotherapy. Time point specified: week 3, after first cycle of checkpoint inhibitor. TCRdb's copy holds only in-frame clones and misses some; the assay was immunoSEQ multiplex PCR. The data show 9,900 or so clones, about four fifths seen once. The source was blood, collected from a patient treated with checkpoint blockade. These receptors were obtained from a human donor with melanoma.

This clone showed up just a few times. CDR3 residues: CASTGMRPEAFF. CDR3 DNA sequence: TGTGCCAGCACCGGAATGAGGCCTGAAGCTTTCTTT. This chain uses TRBV28 with TRBJ1-1; D unclear. CDR1 is MDHEN and CDR2 is SYDVKM in the germline V gene. This CDR3 has 12 amino acids. Trimming removed 7 bases at V and 6 bases at J, with 12 bases between.

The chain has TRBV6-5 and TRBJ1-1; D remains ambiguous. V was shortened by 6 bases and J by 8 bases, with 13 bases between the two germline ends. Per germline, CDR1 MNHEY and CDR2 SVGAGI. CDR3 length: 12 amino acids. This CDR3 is CASSLKTSEAFF. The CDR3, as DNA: TGTGCCAGCAGCTTAAAGACCTCGGAAGCTTTCTTT.

The CDR3 here is CASSRGLAGADTGELFF. CDR3 coding DNA: TGCGCCAGCAGCCGGGGACTAGCGGGAGCTGACACCGGGGAGCTGTTTTTT. This chain joins TRBV4-3 and TRBJ2-2, with 14 nucleotides matching TRBD2. This CDR3 comprises 17 residues. Per germline, CDR1 LGHNA and CDR2 YSLEER. V lost 4 bases to trimming and J lost 3 bases; unmatched junction nucleotides: 4.

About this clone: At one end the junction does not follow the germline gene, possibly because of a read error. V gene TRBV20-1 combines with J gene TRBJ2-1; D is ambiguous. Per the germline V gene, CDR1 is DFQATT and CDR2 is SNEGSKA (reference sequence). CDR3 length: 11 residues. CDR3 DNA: TGCAGTGCTAGGGGAAAAGGATTAAGACTCTTC. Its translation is CSARGKGLRLF.

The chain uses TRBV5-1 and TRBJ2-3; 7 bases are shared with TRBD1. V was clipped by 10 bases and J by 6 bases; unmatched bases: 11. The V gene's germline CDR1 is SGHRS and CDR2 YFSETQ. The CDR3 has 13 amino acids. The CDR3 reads CAGGTGEDDTQYF. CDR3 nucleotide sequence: TGCGCCGGAGGTACAGGGGAAGACGATACGCAGTATTTT.

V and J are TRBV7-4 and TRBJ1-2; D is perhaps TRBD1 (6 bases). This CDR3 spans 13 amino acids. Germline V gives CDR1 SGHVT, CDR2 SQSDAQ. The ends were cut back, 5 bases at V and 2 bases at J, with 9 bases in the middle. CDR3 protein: CASSVGQNYGYTF. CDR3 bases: TGTGCCAGCAGCGTAGGACAGAACTATGGCTACACCTTC.